What follows are 22 T cell receptor beta chains derived from one specimen sequenced in a study of T cell responses to AZD1222 COVID-19 vaccine. Measured with immunoSEQ multiplex PCR; TCRdb has only the in-frame clones, and not every one. The table shows about 130,000 clones, with roughly 80% occurring only once. The sequencing used peripheral blood, collected on day 0 of AZD1222 vaccination. All receptors come from an adult in good health.

The genes are TRBV5-1 and TRBJ1-4; 9 bases are a match to TRBD1. Germline CDR1 reads SGHRS; CDR2 reads YFSETQ. V shed 0 bases and J 7 bases; nucleotides not matched to a gene: 4. CDR3 length: 15 amino acids. The chain's CDR3 is CASSLGTGGGEKLFF. Written as DNA, the CDR3 is TGCGCCAGCAGCTTGGGAACAGGGGGCGGTGAAAAACTGTTTTTT.

This clone was seen more than once but under ten times. The genes are TRBV9 and TRBJ1-6, with D unclear. With 3 bases removed from V and 3 bases from J, the gap between germline ends came to 10 bases. Germline V CDR1 and CDR2: SGDLS, YYNGEE. The CDR3 contains 15 residues. The CDR3 DNA sequence: TGTGCCAGCAGCGGCAGCGGGCGCTATAATTCACCCCTCCACTTT. Its protein product is CASSGSGRYNSPLHF. The full variable domain, rest sourced from reference TRBV9 and TRBJ1-6, is DSGVTQTPKHLITATGQRVTLRCSPRSGDLSVYWYQQSLDQGLQFLIQYYNGEERAKGNILERFSAQQFPDLHSELNLSSLELGDSALYFCASSGSGRYNSPLHFGNGTRLTVT.

This chain uses TRBV7-9 with TRBJ2-1, with TRBD1 as a possible D gene (6 bases). Trimming stripped 10 bases from V and 6 bases from J, with 19 bases between. The CDR3 is 14 amino acids. Germline V gene lookup returns CDR1 SEHNR and CDR2 FQNEAQ (reference sequence). CDR3 protein: CATQGRGHSNEQFF. The CDR3 DNA reads as TGTGCCACCCAGGGGCGAGGCCACAGCAATGAGCAGTTCTTC.

The chain joins TRBV5-6 to TRBJ1-1, with 8 nucleotides matching TRBD1. The CDR3 spans 15 residues. Trimming took 3 bases from V and 1 from J; bases not matched to a gene: 5. The germline V gene has CDR1 SGHDT and CDR2 YYEEEE. The CDR3 DNA follows: TGTGCCAGCAGCTCCGGACAGGGTAAGAACACTGAAGCTTTCTTT. Encoded protein: CASSSGQGKNTEAFF. The full variable domain, in which reference TRBV5-6 and TRBJ1-1 provide the parts outside the CDR3, is DAGVTQSPTHLIKTRGQQVTLRCSPKSGHDTVSWYQQALGQGPQFIFQYYEEEERQRGNFPDRFSGHQFPNYSSELNVNALLLGDSALYLCASSSGQGKNTEAFFGQGTRLTVV.

The V gene is TRBV5-6, the J gene TRBJ1-1; D may be TRBD1 (5 bases). Per the germline V gene, CDR1 is SGHDT and CDR2 is YYEEEE. This CDR3 has 13 residues. V lost 4 bases and J 4 bases, leaving 11 bases between the germline ends. As DNA, the CDR3 is TGTGCCAGCAGCGTCGACAGTACCACTGAAGCTTTCTTT. Its protein is CASSVDSTTEAFF.

This chain connects TRBV7-6 to TRBJ1-2; D call uncertain. This CDR3 is built from 11 residues. Germline V gene data show CDR1 as SGHVS and CDR2 as FNYEAQ. Trimming cost V 10 bases and J 8 bases, with 14 bases left between them. The CDR3 region is CATTSEGGYTF. DNA of the CDR3: TGTGCCACTACTTCAGAGGGAGGCTACACCTTC.

The chain is built from TRBV7-3 and TRBJ2-2, with 9 bases that match TRBD2. Germline V gene lookup returns CDR1 SGHTA and CDR2 FQGTGA. The V gene end was trimmed by 6 bases and the J gene end by 5 bases; junction bases not matched to a gene: 10. The CDR3 has 16 amino acids. The DNA of the CDR3 is TGTGCCAGCAGGAGTACCGGGACTAGCAAAACCGGGGAGCTGTTTTTT. It specifies CASRSTGTSKTGELFF.

The V and J genes are TRBV2 and TRBJ2-7; 11 bases are shared with TRBD2. Germline CDR1 SNHLY, CDR2 FYNNEI. With V trimmed by 6 bases and J by 5 bases, 6 bases remained unmatched. The CDR3 covers 14 residues. The CDR3 reads CASSAGLAGDEQYF. CDR3 nucleotides: TGTGCCAGCAGCGCCGGACTAGCGGGCGACGAGCAGTACTTC. Using reference TRBV2 and TRBJ2-7 for the parts outside the CDR3, the full variable domain is EPEVTQTPSHQVTQMGQEVILRCVPISNHLYFYWYRQILGQKVEFLVSFYNNEISEKSEIFDDQFSVERPDGSNFTLKIRSTKLEDSAMYFCASSAGLAGDEQYFGPGTRLTVT.

The rearrangement links TRBV4-2 to TRBJ2-1; either TRBD1 or TRBD2 may fit D (6 bases each). Germline assignment: CDR1 LGHNA and CDR2 YNFKEQ. The CDR3 is 16 amino acids. Between the trimmed V and J ends, which lost 0 bases and 2 bases, there was a span of 11 bases. CDR3 nucleotides: TGTGCCAGCAGCCAAGATCCCGGGGGCACCTACAATGAGCAGTTCTTC. As protein: CASSQDPGGTYNEQFF.

The chain couples TRBV25-1 to TRBJ1-1; no firm D call. The germline V gene has CDR1 MGHDK and CDR2 SYGVNS. The V end lost 1 base, the J end lost 1 base, and 10 bases lay between the germline ends. This CDR3 has 15 residues. CDR3 protein: CASSESRGRNTEAFF. CDR3 in DNA: TGTGCCAGCAGTGAATCGAGAGGGAGGAACACTGAAGCTTTCTTT.

The chain carries TRBV6-1 and TRBJ1-5; tentatively, D is TRBD1 (5 bases). The germline V and J ends were trimmed by 2 bases and 10 bases, with 9 bases remaining between them. This CDR3 is 12 amino acids long. Germline V gene sequence: CDR1 MNHNS, CDR2 SASEGT. CDR3 amino acids: CASSEITGPQHF. In nucleotides, the CDR3 is TGTGCCAGCAGTGAAATCACAGGCCCCCAGCATTTT.

The rearrangement links TRBV5-6 to TRBJ1-5; 7 bases fit TRBD1. CDR1 and CDR2 (germline): SGHDT, YYEEEE. After removal of 4 bases from V and 3 bases from J, the junction contained 4 bases not matched to a gene. CDR3 length: 14 amino acids. CDR3 DNA: TGTGCCAGCAGCCCGGGACAGAACAATCAGCCCCAGCATTTT. Its translation: CASSPGQNNQPQHF.

The chain recombines TRBV2 with TRBJ1-1; tentatively, D is TRBD1 (5 bases). The germline V gene has CDR1 SNHLY and CDR2 FYNNEI. This CDR3 contains 14 residues. V was clipped by 3 bases and J by 4 bases, with 12 bases between them. Here the CDR3 DNA reads TGTGCCAGCAGTGACTCGGGGCATGGCACTGAAGCTTTCTTT. Its translation: CASSDSGHGTEAFF.

In its sample, this clone was seen once. The chain combines TRBV3-1 (or the pseudogene TRBV3-2) with TRBJ1-1, with unresolved D. The CDR3 runs 11 residues. Germline V gene data show CDR1 as LGHDT and CDR2 as YNNKEL (reference sequence). The ends were cut back, 2 bases at V and 8 bases at J, with 6 bases in the middle. As DNA, the CDR3 is TGTGCCAGCAGCCAATCCGGGGAAGCTTTCTTT. Translation: CASSQSGEAFF.

V gene TRBV18 combines with J gene TRBJ2-7; D tentatively fits TRBD1 or TRBD2 (5 bases each). V was clipped by 3 bases and J by 3 bases, with 15 bases between them. CDR1 is KGHSH, CDR2 LQKENI, per germline. The length of the CDR3 is 15 residues. CDR3 amino acids: CASSPRDGDLYEQYF. CDR3 DNA: TGTGCCAGCTCACCCCGGGACGGGGACCTCTACGAGCAGTACTTC.

This rearrangement joins TRBV6-4 to TRBJ1-2; D gene unclear. The V gene lost 0 bases and the J gene lost 8 bases, with 10 bases spanning the gap. The V gene's germline CDR1 is MRHNA and CDR2 SNTAGT. The CDR3 has 13 amino acids. CDR3 loop: CASSDSAKTGYTF. The CDR3 DNA follows: TGTGCCAGCAGTGACTCGGCAAAGACCGGCTACACCTTC.

This clone was counted once. The rearrangement uses TRBV2 and TRBJ1-6; D is undetermined. The CDR3 loop spans 15 amino acids. Germline CDR1 and CDR2: SNHLY and FYNNEI. V was shortened by 1 base and J by 9 bases, with 13 bases between the two germline ends. This chain's CDR3 is CASSEGGALGSPLHF. The CDR3 region has the DNA TGTGCCAGCAGTGAAGGGGGAGCTTTAGGTTCACCCCTCCACTTT.

This chain connects TRBV6-6 to TRBJ2-7, with 7 positions matching TRBD1. Trimming at V came to 6 bases and at J to 8 bases, leaving 13 bases not matched to a gene. This CDR3 is 14 amino acids long. Germline V gene sequence: CDR1 MNHNY, CDR2 SVGAGI (reference sequence). The CDR3 bases are TGTGCCAGCAGATTAACAGGGGATGGAGTTCAGCAGTACTTC. This gives the protein CASRLTGDGVQQYF.

The CDR3 spells CATRQGAGTEAFF. CDR3 coding DNA: TGTGCCACCAGACAGGGGGCTGGCACTGAAGCTTTCTTT. V gene TRBV24-1 combines with J gene TRBJ1-1, with 9 bases matching TRBD1. V shed 7 bases and J 4 bases; nucleotides not matched to a gene: 3. CDR3 length equals 13 residues. Germline assignment: CDR1 KGHDR and CDR2 SFDVKD.

This chain joins TRBV6-6 and TRBJ1-1; D remains unclear. Germline V gene lookup returns CDR1 MNHNY and CDR2 SVGAGI (reference sequence). The length of the CDR3 is 14 residues. V lost 6 bases and J lost 4, with 15 bases in between. The CDR3: CASSNNGGFTEAFF. The CDR3 bases are TGTGCCAGCAGCAACAACGGAGGTTTCACTGAAGCTTTCTTT.

The chain is built from TRBV7-8 and TRBJ1-1; D possibly corresponds to TRBD1 (6 bases). The CDR3 covers 15 residues. Germline V gives CDR1 SGHVS, CDR2 FQNEAQ. V was pared by 5 bases and J by 1 base, with 14 bases between. The CDR3 DNA follows: TGTGCCAGCAGCCTCAGGGGATTTGGGAACACTGAAGCTTTCTTT. It translates to CASSLRGFGNTEAFF.

The chain carries TRBV5-1 and TRBJ1-1, with 7 bases matching TRBD1. Germline lookup yields CDR1 SGHRS and CDR2 YFSETQ. With V trimmed by 4 bases and J by 1 base, 16 bases remained unmatched. The CDR3 totals 18 residues. CDR3 region: CASSPTAGTVTSNTEAFF. CDR3 bases: TGCGCCAGCAGCCCGACCGCCGGGACAGTAACCTCGAACACTGAAGCTTTCTTT.